This is a list of T cell receptor beta chains from one sample in a study of OX40 agonist ivuxolimab in advanced cancers. The assay was immunoSEQ multiplex PCR, and TCRdb's table has in-frame clones only and misses some. The table shows tens of thousands of clones, with about 90% occurring only once. Source: CD4+ or CD8+ T cells sorted from blood, taken in a trial of the OX40 agonist ivuxolimab. These receptors were taken from an adult with an advanced solid tumor such as melanoma, head and neck, liver or kidney cancer. Each CDR3 is given with its conserved first and last residue. Fields, in order: J gene, CDR3 length, D gene, clone size, V gene, CDR3 DNA, CDR3 protein. D genes are given only for firm matches. Only part of the rows carry a size: once, few, many, or a class if the clone is expanded.

>TRBJ1-4|15|TRBD1|-|TRBV6-5
TGTGCCAGCAGTTACTCAGGGACAGGGGCTGAAAAACTGTTTTTT
CASSYSGTGAEKLFF
>TRBJ1-2|15|-|-|TRBV2
TGTGCCAGCAGTAATCTAATGGGCAGTCTCTATGGCTACACCTTC
CASSNLMGSLYGYTF
>TRBJ1-2|12|-|-|TRBV19
TGTGCCAGCACCGGCGGGGCGGTAGGCTACACCTTC
CASTGGAVGYTF
>TRBJ1-2|14|TRBD1|-|TRBV7-8
TGTGCCAGCAGCTTAGCGCCACAGGGGGAAGGCTACACCTTC
CASSLAPQGEGYTF
>TRBJ2-5|16|TRBD1|-|TRBV28
TGTGCCAGCAGAGGACAGGGGAAAGGCCTGGGGGAGACCCAGTACTTC
CASRGQGKGLGETQYF
>TRBJ2-7|15|-|-|TRBV7-8
TGTGCCAGCAGCTTAGGGCAGGCTCTTTCCTACGAGCAGTACTTC
CASSLGQALSYEQYF
>TRBJ1-6|14|TRBD1|-|TRBV6-5
TGTGCCAGCAGTGTACAGGGGGTTATTTCACCCCTCCACTTT
CASSVQGVISPLHF
>TRBJ2-1|15|TRBD2|few|TRBV10-3
TGTGCCATCAGTGAGGGCTCGGCTAGCGGGATTGAGCAGTTCTTC
CAISEGSASGIEQFF
>TRBJ1-2|17|-|-|TRBV4-2
TGTGCCAGCAGCCAAGATTCAGACAGGTATAGAGACTATGGCTACACCTTC
CASSQDSDRYRDYGYTF
>TRBJ1-1|13|-|-|TRBV29-1
TGCAGCGTTGAAAACAGCCCAAGGACTGAAGCTTTCTTT
CSVENSPRTEAFF
>TRBJ2-3|15|-|once|TRBV5-1
TGCGCCAGCAGCTTGGTAGGACAGAGCACAGATACGCAGTATTTT
CASSLVGQSTDTQYF
>TRBJ1-5|15|-|-|TRBV4-1
TGCGCCAGCAGCCCGTCCGGGCCCGAAAATCAGCCCCAGCATTTT
CASSPSGPENQPQHF
>TRBJ1-5|14|TRBD1|-|TRBV2
TGTGCCAGCAGTGACGGCAGGGGGGATCAGCCCCAGCATTTT
CASSDGRGDQPQHF
>TRBJ1-2|12|-|once|TRBV30
TGTGCCTGGAGTAAAGGGGAAGGTGGCTACACCTTC
CAWSKGEGGYTF
>TRBJ1-1|13|-|-|TRBV7-9
TGTGCCAGCAGCCCCAGAAACCCCATTGAAGCTTTCTTT
CASSPRNPIEAFF
>TRBJ2-3|12|-|-|TRBV7-9
TGTGCCAGCAGCCCAACCACAGATACGCAGTATTTT
CASSPTTDTQYF
>TRBJ1-1|12|-|-|TRBV5-8
TGTGCCAGCAGCTTGGGAGGGGTTAGAGCTTTCTTT
CASSLGGVRAFF
>TRBJ2-2|15|-|-|TRBV7-8
TGTGCCAGCAGCCTTGGGGGAAGCTGGACCGGGGAGCTGTTTTTT
CASSLGGSWTGELFF
>TRBJ2-4|13|-|-|TRBV28
TGTGCCAGCGGATCACCGGACCTAAACATTCAGTACTTC
CASGSPDLNIQYF
>TRBJ2-2|11|-|-|TRBV19
TGTGCCAGTAGTATAGACCGGGAGCTGTTTTTT
CASSIDRELFF
>TRBJ2-3|16|-|-|TRBV7-6
TGTGCCAGCAGCTTAGGGCCTCAGGGAGGCACAGATACGCAGTATTTT
CASSLGPQGGTDTQYF
>TRBJ1-1|14|TRBD1|-|TRBV4-2
TGTGCCAGCAGCTCCGGGACAGGGAACACTGAAGCTTTCTTT
CASSSGTGNTEAFF
>TRBJ2-1|16|-|-|TRBV19
TGTGCCAGTAGTATAGCGGACAGCCAAATCTACAATGAGCAGTTCTTC
CASSIADSQIYNEQFF
>TRBJ1-2|16|TRBD1|-|TRBV7-2
TGTGCCAGCAGCTTAGGTTTCCAGGGGGCTGGGGATGGCTACACCTTC
CASSLGFQGAGDGYTF
>TRBJ2-2|16|TRBD2|once|TRBV11-3
TGTGCCAGCAGCTTAGAAGCGGGAGGAGCCACCGGGGAGCTGTTTTTT
CASSLEAGGATGELFF
>TRBJ2-2|18|TRBD2|once|TRBV4-2
TGTGCCAGCAGCCAAGGTCCTAGCGGGGGGGCGAACACCGGGGAGCTGTTTTTT
CASSQGPSGGANTGELFF
>TRBJ1-4|17|TRBD1|-|TRBV19
TGTGCCAGTAGTGTCGGACAGGGGTCAGCAACTAATGAAAAACTGTTTTTT
CASSVGQGSATNEKLFF
>TRBJ1-2|14|TRBD1|-|TRBV28
TGTGCCACCCACGCCGGGACAGAAAACGTTGGCTACACCTTC
CATHAGTENVGYTF
>TRBJ2-3|14|TRBD2|-|TRBV10-2
TGCGCCAGCAGTTTAGCGGGAGTGGAGGGTACGCAGTATTTT
CASSLAGVEGTQYF
>TRBJ1-1|15|-|-|TRBV5-5
TGTGCCAGCAGCGTGGGAGGGACATTGAACACTGAAGCTTTCTTT
CASSVGGTLNTEAFF
>TRBJ2-3|15|TRBD1|-|TRBV9
TGTGCCAGCAGCGTAGAGGGGGCGAGCACAGATACGCAGTATTTT
CASSVEGASTDTQYF
>TRBJ2-6|17|-|-|TRBV28
TGTGCCAGCAGTTCCCACGGTGGGGGGCGCGGGGCCAACGTCCTGACTTTC
CASSSHGGGRGANVLTF
>TRBJ2-7|14|-|-|TRBV28
TGTGCCAGCAGGCTGAATAGGGGACCATACGAGCAGTACTTC
CASRLNRGPYEQYF
>TRBJ1-1|14|-|-|TRBV18
TGTGCCAGCTCACCCCCGGCCGGACAGTTTGAAGCTTTCTTT
CASSPPAGQFEAFF
>TRBJ2-1|14|TRBD1|-|TRBV5-1
TGCGCCAGCAGCGCAGGGGGCCTTTACAATGAGCAGTTCTTC
CASSAGGLYNEQFF
>TRBJ2-7|14|TRBD2|-|TRBV19
TGTGCCAGTAGTATCGAAGCGGGGGTGGGCGAGCAGTACTTC
CASSIEAGVGEQYF
>TRBJ2-7|16|TRBD1|-|TRBV7-6
TGTGCCAGCAGCAAACCTCCGGGACAGAGAGCCTACGAGCAGTACTTC
CASSKPPGQRAYEQYF
>TRBJ1-2|14|TRBD1|-|TRBV7-2
TGTGCCAGCAGCTTCCTACAGGGGGTTACTGGCTACACCTTC
CASSFLQGVTGYTF
>TRBJ2-5|14|-|-|TRBV5-1
TGCGCCAGCAGCTCCCCCGACAGGTCAGCGGCCCAGTACTTC
CASSSPDRSAAQYF
>TRBJ2-2|15|TRBD2|-|TRBV7-9
TGTGCCCAGCCCGTAGGCGGGAGTGAGGCCGGGGAGCTGTTTTTT
CAQPVGGSEAGELFF
>TRBJ2-7|14|TRBD1|few|TRBV10-3
TGTGCCGCGCAGCCCCGGGACAGGGCCTACGAGCAGTACTTC
CAAQPRDRAYEQYF
>TRBJ2-1|14|-|-|TRBV9
TGTGCCAGCAGCGCCAACCTAGGCGCTCCGGAGCAGTTCTTC
CASSANLGAPEQFF
>TRBJ1-1|14|-|-|TRBV5-8
TGTGCCAGCAGCCAACCGACCCTGAACACTGAAGCTTTCTTT
CASSQPTLNTEAFF
>TRBJ2-7|15|TRBD1|few|TRBV6-5
TGTGCCAGCAGTTACTCAGGGGGCGATCCCCGGGAGCAGTACTTC
CASSYSGGDPREQYF
>TRBJ2-1|14|TRBD2|-|TRBV11-2
TGTGCCAGCAGCTTGGGACTAGCCCACAATGAGCAGTTCTTC
CASSLGLAHNEQFF
>TRBJ2-7|16|TRBD1|-|TRBV11-2
TGTGCCAGCAGCTTAGCGTCGGCGACAGGGTTGTACGAGCAGTACTTC
CASSLASATGLYEQYF
>TRBJ2-5|16|-|-|TRBV6-5
TGTGCCAGCAGTTACTCGATGGCAGTTCTACAAGAGACCCAGTACTTC
CASSYSMAVLQETQYF
>TRBJ2-3|14|TRBD2|-|TRBV5-1
TGCGCCAGCACTCTGGGGGGGTCCACAGATACGCAGTATTTT
CASTLGGSTDTQYF
>TRBJ2-3|16|TRBD2|-|TRBV2
TGTGCCAGCAGTGGGAAAGCGGGAGGGCCGGCAGATACGCAGTATTTT
CASSGKAGGPADTQYF
>TRBJ2-1|16|TRBD2|-|TRBV19
TGTGCCAGTACGGGGATACTAGCGGGGGTCGGGAATGAGCAGTTCTTC
CASTGILAGVGNEQFF
>TRBJ1-2|15|-|-|TRBV6-5
TGTGCCAGCAAATTTGAGGGGGGGCGGGGCTATGGCTACACCTTC
CASKFEGGRGYGYTF
>TRBJ2-3|16|-|-|TRBV27
TGTGCCACCACCCCGCCGCAGGGTTTCGGCACAGATACGCAGTATTTT
CATTPPQGFGTDTQYF
>TRBJ2-6|18|-|-|TRBV19
TGTGCCAGTAGTTCATCTGCAGGGGCCCTCTCTGGGGCCAACGTCCTGACTTTC
CASSSSAGALSGANVLTF
>TRBJ1-2|13|-|-|TRBV7-9
TGTGCCAGCACCCAAGGAGGTGGGTATGGCTACACCTTC
CASTQGGGYGYTF
>TRBJ1-5|15|-|-|TRBV5-4
TGTGCCAGCAGCTCGGCCGGGGACAGCAATCAGCCCCAGCATTTT
CASSSAGDSNQPQHF
>TRBJ2-1|15|-|-|TRBV7-9
TGTGCCAGCAGCTTTCAAGCATTGAGCTACAATGAGCAGTTCTTC
CASSFQALSYNEQFF
>TRBJ2-1|15|-|-|TRBV5-1
TGCGCCAGCAGCCCTGTGAGGGGCTCCTACAATGAGCAGTTCTTC
CASSPVRGSYNEQFF
>TRBJ1-5|16|-|-|TRBV9
TGTGCCAGCAGCGTACGCGGGAAGGCCTTCACACAGCCCCAGCATTTT
CASSVRGKAFTQPQHF
>TRBJ1-4|14|-|-|TRBV5-4
TGTGCCAGCGAGGAGGTCCCAACTAATGAAAAACTGTTTTTT
CASEEVPTNEKLFF
>TRBJ2-7|17|TRBD2|once|TRBV4-1
TGCGCCAGCAGCCAAGTAACTAGCGGGGGCCTTTACTACGAGCAGTACTTC
CASSQVTSGGLYYEQYF